The clone carrying this T cell receptor beta chain was counted a few times. The CDR3 has 16 residues. J lost 7 bases, V lost 0 bases, and 8 bases had no gene match. Germline V gene sequence: CDR1 SGHNT, CDR2 YYREEE (reference sequence). Both blood RNA, taken from unsorted whole blood, and germline DNA were extracted. Sampling before surgery obtained about 3.9 milliliters of peripheral blood. This entry comes from a study of tumor-infiltrating lymphocytes in primary liver carcinoma. Across the study: Patients underwent resection of primary liver carcinoma. Samples returned roughly 3.5 to 7.5 million productive TCRbeta reads each. Read depth did not differ significantly between tissue types.

Making TCR beta cDNA involved around 510 ng total RNA and a constant-region primer. Library construction for TCR beta comprised three nested multiplex PCR rounds performed with slightly modified ARM-PCR. Two initial PCR rounds of around 9 cycles each paired TRBV1-TRBV30 forward primers with a C-beta reverse primer. TCRdb itself ran the multiplex PCR reads through MiXCR, one entry per CDR3 protein. The table includes about 350,000 distinct CDR3 sequences, approximately 64% detected once. The source material was peripheral blood. The chain combines TRBV5-4 with TRBJ2-1; 9 bases map to TRBD2. The receptor's source is a man aged 40-49 years with primary liver carcinoma and hepatitis B virus infection. The CDR3 bases are TGTGCCAGCAGCTTGGCTGCTGCGGGAGGGGGGAATGAGCAGTTCTTC. Protein sequence: CASSLAAAGGGNEQFF.